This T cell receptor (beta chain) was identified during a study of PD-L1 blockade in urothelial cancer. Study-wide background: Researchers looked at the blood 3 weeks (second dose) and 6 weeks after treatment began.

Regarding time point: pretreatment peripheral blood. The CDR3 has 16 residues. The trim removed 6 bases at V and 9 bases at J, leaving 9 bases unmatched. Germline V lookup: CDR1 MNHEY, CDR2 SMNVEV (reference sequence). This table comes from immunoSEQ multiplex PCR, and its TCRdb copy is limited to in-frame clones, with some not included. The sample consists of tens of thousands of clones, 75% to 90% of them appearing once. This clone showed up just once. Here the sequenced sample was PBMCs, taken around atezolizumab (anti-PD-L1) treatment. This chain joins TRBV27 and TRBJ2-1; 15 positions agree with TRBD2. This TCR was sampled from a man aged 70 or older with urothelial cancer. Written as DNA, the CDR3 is TGTGCCAGCAGCCAACTCGGGACTAGCGGGAGGACTGAGCAGTTCTTC. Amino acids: CASSQLGTSGRTEQFF.